The 10 T cell receptor beta chains listed next were all sequenced from one sample in a study of T cell responses to AZD1222 COVID-19 vaccine. The protocol was immunoSEQ multiplex PCR, while the TCRdb copy is restricted to in-frame clones and leaves out a portion. Of 45,000 to 70,000 clones in the sample, around 85% were seen once. The sample was peripheral blood, taken on day 0 of AZD1222 vaccination. All receptors come from an adult in good health.

This rearrangement joins TRBV2 to TRBJ1-2; no firm D call. The CDR3 runs 14 residues. V was pared by 7 bases and J by 3 bases, with 15 bases between. In germline, CDR1 is SNHLY, CDR2 FYNNEI. The CDR3: CASNMEITDYGYTF. CDR3 nucleotide sequence: TGTGCCAGCAATATGGAGATTACGGACTATGGCTACACCTTC.

The chain carries TRBV9 and TRBJ1-4; D remains unclear. The CDR3 loop spans 15 amino acids. Germline V gives CDR1 SGDLS, CDR2 YYNGEE. V shed 2 bases and J shed 2 bases, with 10 bases lying between them. The CDR3 region has the DNA TGTGCCAGCAGCGTGGGTGGGGATACTAATGAAAAACTGTTTTTT. Amino acid sequence: CASSVGGDTNEKLFF.

This chain links TRBV11-2 with TRBJ2-3; D remains ambiguous. Germline V gene sequence: CDR1 SGHAT, CDR2 FQNNGV. The V end lost 1 base, the J end lost 1 base, and 9 bases lay between the germline ends. There are 15 residues in the CDR3. The CDR3 here is CASSLVGSRTDTQYF. The CDR3, as DNA: TGTGCCAGCAGCTTAGTGGGATCACGCACAGATACGCAGTATTTT. The full variable domain, in which reference TRBV11-2 and TRBJ2-3 provide the parts outside the CDR3, is EAGVAQSPRYKIIEKRQSVAFWCNPISGHATLYWYQQILGQGPKLLIQFQNNGVVDDSQLPKDRFSAERLKGVDSTLKIQPAKLEDSAVYLCASSLVGSRTDTQYFGPGTRLTVL.

The chain recombines TRBV19 with TRBJ1-2, with 8 bases aligning to TRBD1. Per the germline V gene, CDR1 is LNHDA and CDR2 is SQIVND (reference sequence). V dropped 7 bases and J dropped 2; count of bases not matched to a gene: 9. The CDR3 has 15 amino acids. CDR3 residues: CASNPGDRRNYGYTF. CDR3 nucleotide sequence: TGTGCCAGTAACCCCGGGGACAGGCGGAACTATGGCTACACCTTC.

This sequence joins TRBV19 and TRBJ1-2; D ambiguous. V was clipped by 5 bases and J by 0 bases, with 7 bases between them. This CDR3 has 13 residues. The germline gives CDR1 LNHDA, CDR2 SQIVND (reference sequence). The CDR3 reads CASSPKPNYGYTF. The CDR3 DNA sequence: TGTGCCAGTAGTCCTAAACCTAACTATGGCTACACCTTC.

The chain employs TRBV7-9 and TRBJ1-3; a possible D gene is TRBD1 (6 bases). The CDR3 loop spans 14 amino acids. The ends were cut back, 9 bases at V and 4 bases at J, with 16 bases in the middle. The V gene's germline CDR1 is SEHNR and CDR2 FQNEAQ (reference sequence). DNA for the CDR3: TGTGCCAGTGACAGGTCGGATATGGGAAACACCATATATTTT. This gives the protein CASDRSDMGNTIYF.

This chain connects TRBV27 to TRBJ1-4, with D uncertain. Germline CDR1 MNHEY, CDR2 SMNVEV (reference sequence). This CDR3 has 15 residues. Trimming left V 2 bases short and J 4 bases short, with 11 bases between. The CDR3 loop is CASSLEYGLNEKLFF. CDR3 nucleotides: TGTGCCAGCAGTTTAGAGTACGGCCTTAATGAAAAACTGTTTTTT.

The chain carries TRBV28 and TRBJ2-1; D perhaps matches TRBD1 (5 bases). This CDR3 has 15 residues. Per the germline V gene, CDR1 is MDHEN and CDR2 is SYDVKM. The V end lost 3 bases, the J end lost 5 bases, and 14 bases lay between the germline ends. The CDR3 bases are TGTGCCAGCAGTTTCGACAGTCCTCCCCACAATGAGCAGTTCTTC. Its translation is CASSFDSPPHNEQFF.

J is TRBJ1-1 and V is TRBV5-1, with 7 bases fitting TRBD1. V dropped 2 bases and J dropped 4; count of bases not matched to a gene: 8. The germline V gene has CDR1 SGHRS and CDR2 YFSETQ. CDR3 length: 15 amino acids. This CDR3 reads CASSFQGDAATEAFF. CDR3 DNA: TGCGCCAGCAGCTTTCAGGGGGATGCCGCCACTGAAGCTTTCTTT.

The chain uses TRBV4-1 and TRBJ1-1; D uncertain. Germline assignment: CDR1 MGHRA and CDR2 YSYEKL. The CDR3 spans 16 residues. V lost 2 bases and J 10 bases, leaving 23 bases between the germline ends. The DNA for the CDR3 is TGCGCCAGCAGCCAAAACCCCTCTGGGAATTTGGAGGTAGCTTTCTTT. It codes for CASSQNPSGNLEVAFF.